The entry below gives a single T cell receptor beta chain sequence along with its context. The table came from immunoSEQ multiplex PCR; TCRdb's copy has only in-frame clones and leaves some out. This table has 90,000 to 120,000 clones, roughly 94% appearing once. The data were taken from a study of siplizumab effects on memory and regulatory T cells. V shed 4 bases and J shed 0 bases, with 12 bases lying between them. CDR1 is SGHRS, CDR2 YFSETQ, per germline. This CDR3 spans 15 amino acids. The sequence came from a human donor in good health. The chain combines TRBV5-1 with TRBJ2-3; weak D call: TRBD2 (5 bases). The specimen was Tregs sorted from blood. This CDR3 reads CASSRDGGSTDTQYF. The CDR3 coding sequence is TGCGCCAGCAGCCGGGATGGTGGCAGCACAGATACGCAGTATTTT.